This T cell receptor beta chain was sequenced for a study of shared clonotypes between healthy human individuals. General study findings and limits: Several donors had roughly 5.2% of their naive CD4 clonotypes in common.

As regards this clone: Its target is not known.

Measured with immunoSEQ multiplex PCR; TCRdb has only the in-frame clones, and not every one. The sample yields 2,500,000 or so clones, just over 90% seen once. The V segment lost 5 bases and the J segment 3 bases; nucleotides outside the gene matches: 5. Germline V gene lookup returns CDR1 SEHNR and CDR2 FQNEAQ (reference sequence). The CDR3 length is 15 residues. The rearrangement links TRBV7-9 to TRBJ1-4, with 8 nucleotides matching TRBD1. Material: naive CD4+ T cells sorted from blood. Noted subset: CD45RA+ positively selected. This clonotype was sampled from a man aged 18 to 35 in good health. The CDR3 coding sequence is TGTGCCAGCAGCGCCGAGACAGGGGCTAATGAAAAACTGTTTTTT. Protein sequence: CASSAETGANEKLFF. Supplemented by reference TRBV7-9 and TRBJ1-4, the full variable domain reads DTGVSQNPRHKITKRGQNVTFRCDPISEHNRLYWYRQTLGQGPEFLTYFQNEAQLEKSRLLSDRFSAERPKGSFSTLEIQRTEQGDSAMYLCASSAETGANEKLFFGSGTQLSVL.